The 25 T cell receptor beta chains below were found in one sample sequenced in a study of blood T cell repertoires in COVID-19 (TCRdb year 2020). The library was obtained by the immunoSEQ multiplex PCR assay. Drawn from immuneACCESS, this table holds only the in-frame rearrangements with V and J called that TCRdb kept. Clones are partly lost; checked studies trace under half to an unresolved V gene and leave the rest unexplained. Here the sample has 200,000 to 300,000 clones; 85% to 90% occur a single time. Around 3.5% of the sample is in the top ten clones. The sample was peripheral blood. These receptors all stem from a middle-aged woman with acute or convalescent COVID-19.

About this clone itself: Other DNA sequences within the sample encode an identical CDR3. The chain links TRBV10-3 to TRBJ1-2, with 10 bases fitting TRBD1. The CDR3 is made up of 13 amino acids. Germline CDR1 reads ENHRY; CDR2 reads SYGVKD. V lost 6 bases to trimming and J lost 3 bases; unmatched junction nucleotides: 1. The CDR3 sequence: CAISGTGDYGYTF. The CDR3 nucleotides are TGTGCCATCAGCGGGACAGGGGACTATGGCTACACCTTC.

The DNA of the CDR3 is TGTGCCAGCCGCCCGGGACAGGGGGTAGAAAAACTGTTTTTT. Translating it yields CASRPGQGVEKLFF. The V gene is TRBV6-5, the J gene TRBJ1-4, with 11 nucleotides matching TRBD1. Germline V gene lookup returns CDR1 MNHEY and CDR2 SVGAGI. The CDR3 contains 14 residues. The V and J ends lost 8 bases and 8 bases, in that order; junction bases with no gene match: 7.

The chain joins TRBV5-6 to TRBJ1-5; 8 bases map to TRBD1. The J segment lost 8 bases and the V segment lost 1 base, leaving 11 bases of the junction unmatched. The CDR3 covers 16 residues. From germline, CDR1 is SGHDT and CDR2 YYEEEE. CDR3 DNA sequence: TGTGCCAGCAGCTTGTATGGGTCAGGGGGCTTCAAGCCCCAGCATTTT. This encodes CASSLYGSGGFKPQHF.

The chain is built from TRBV5-4 and TRBJ1-2, with 7 bases identical to TRBD1. The V gene's germline CDR1 is SGHNT and CDR2 YYREEE (reference sequence). This CDR3 region has 13 residues. The ends lost 7 bases at V and 5 bases at J; junction bases unmatched: 8. The CDR3 DNA sequence: TGTGCCAGCGGCCTGACAGGGTGGTATGGCTACACCTTC. Protein product: CASGLTGWYGYTF.

The chain joins TRBV6-2 or TRBV6-3 to TRBJ1-1; TRBD1 matches at 7 bases. Germline V gives CDR1 MNHEY, CDR2 SVGEGT. There are 14 residues in the CDR3. The V gene end was trimmed by 5 bases and the J gene end by 2 bases; junction bases not matched to a gene: 5. The CDR3 DNA is TGTGCCAGCAGTACGGACAGGAGAAACACTGAAGCTTTCTTT. Protein: CASSTDRRNTEAFF.

The chain has TRBV29-1 and TRBJ2-5; tentative D call: TRBD1 (7 bases). Germline V CDR1 and CDR2: SQVTM, ANQGSEA. This CDR3 spans 12 amino acids. V was cut by 4 bases and J by 3 bases, with 9 bases left in between. CDR3 sequence: CSVGGTEETQYF. The CDR3, as DNA: TGCAGCGTTGGCGGGACAGAAGAGACCCAGTACTTC.

The chain recombines TRBV3-1 (or the pseudogene TRBV3-2) with TRBJ2-5; tentatively, D is TRBD2 (6 bases). The V gene lost 1 base and the J gene lost 0 bases, with 15 bases spanning the gap. Germline CDR1 reads LGHDT; CDR2 reads YNNKEL (reference sequence). The CDR3 has 17 residues. In nucleotides, the CDR3 is TGTGCCAGCAGCCAAGTGATGGAGGGGCACTACCAAGAGACCCAGTACTTC. It is translated as CASSQVMEGHYQETQYF.

The V call is TRBV11-2, the J call TRBJ1-1; D call uncertain. This CDR3 contains 14 residues. Germline CDR1 is SGHAT and CDR2 is FQNNGV. Trimming cost V 4 bases and J 1 base, with 10 bases left between them. The CDR3: CASSSAKRNTEAFF. The CDR3 DNA reads as TGTGCCAGCAGCTCCGCGAAGAGGAACACTGAAGCTTTCTTT. Using reference TRBV11-2 and TRBJ1-1 for the parts outside the CDR3, the full variable domain is EAGVAQSPRYKIIEKRQSVAFWCNPISGHATLYWYQQILGQGPKLLIQFQNNGVVDDSQLPKDRFSAERLKGVDSTLKIQPAKLEDSAVYLCASSSAKRNTEAFFGQGTRLTVV.

The chain employs TRBV11-2 and TRBJ2-5; TRBD1 matches at 7 bases. Unmatched junction bases numbered 9, after V lost 2 bases and J lost 0 bases. In germline, CDR1 is SGHAT, CDR2 FQNNGV. The CDR3 spans 17 residues. The CDR3 is CASSLLRGRGYQETQYF. The CDR3 DNA reads as TGTGCCAGCAGCTTATTAAGGGGGCGCGGGTACCAAGAGACCCAGTACTTC.

The CDR3 region is CASSPDIAEGYTF. For the CDR3, the DNA is TGTGCCAGTAGCCCCGACATAGCGGAAGGCTACACCTTC. The rearrangement joins TRBV19 to TRBJ1-2; D is unclear. There are 13 residues in the CDR3. V was cut by 6 bases and J by 8 bases, with 16 bases left in between. Germline lookup yields CDR1 LNHDA and CDR2 SQIVND (reference sequence).

This chain links TRBV5-5 with TRBJ2-2; 14 bases line up with TRBD2. The CDR3 runs to 17 residues. V lost 3 bases and J lost 8; bases outside the gene matches: 9. Germline CDR1 reads SGHKS; CDR2 reads YYEKEE (reference sequence). The CDR3: CASSWGLAGAKGGELFF. The CDR3 nucleotides read TGTGCCAGCAGCTGGGGACTAGCGGGGGCGAAAGGTGGGGAGCTGTTTTTT.

The V gene is TRBV30, the J gene TRBJ1-2, with 7 bases fitting TRBD1. V dropped 5 bases and J dropped 0; count of bases not matched to a gene: 9. Per germline, CDR1 GTSNPN and CDR2 SVGIG (reference sequence). The CDR3 totals 15 residues. For the CDR3, the DNA is TGTGCCTGGGATCGCAGGGGGGTAGCTAACTATGGCTACACCTTC. It encodes CAWDRRGVANYGYTF.

In nucleotides, the CDR3 is TGTGCCAGCAGCTCCAGCCGGGACAGGGTGAATCAGCCCCAGCATTTT. Residues: CASSSSRDRVNQPQHF. This chain connects TRBV7-9 to TRBJ1-5, with 9 positions matching TRBD1. CDR1 and CDR2 from the germline V gene are SEHNR and FQNEAQ (reference sequence). Trimming cost V 4 bases and J 4 bases; bases outside gene matches: 8. CDR3 size: 16 residues. The whole variable domain, filled in from reference TRBV7-9 and TRBJ1-5, reads DTGVSQNPRHKITKRGQNVTFRCDPISEHNRLYWYRQTLGQGPEFLTYFQNEAQLEKSRLLSDRFSAERPKGSFSTLEIQRTEQGDSAMYLCASSSSRDRVNQPQHFGDGTRLSIL.

With regard to this clone: Other nucleotide sequences in the sample specify the same CDR3. The chain links TRBV19 to TRBJ1-1, with unresolved D. CDR1 is LNHDA, CDR2 SQIVND, per germline (reference sequence). This CDR3 is built from 16 residues. The V end lost 0 bases, the J end lost 4 bases, and 15 bases lay between the germline ends. CDR3 nucleotides: TGTGCCAGTAGTATAGAGGTCGTCGCAGGAACCACTGAAGCTTTCTTT. Translation gives CASSIEVVAGTTEAFF. Drawing the rest from reference TRBV19 and TRBJ1-1, the complete variable domain is DGGITQSPKYLFRKEGQNVTLSCEQNLNHDAMYWYRQDPGQGLRLIYYSQIVNDFQKGDIAEGYSVSREKKESFPLTVTSAQKNPTAFYLCASSIEVVAGTTEAFFGQGTRLTVV.

V and J are TRBV10-3 and TRBJ1-4, with TRBD1 identical over 7 bases. V lost 0 bases and J lost 4; bases outside the gene matches: 2. CDR1 is ENHRY, CDR2 SYGVKD, per germline. CDR3 length: 15 residues. CDR3 bases: TGTGCCATCAGTGAGTCGGGACAGCGTAATGAAAAACTGTTTTTT. Translation gives CAISESGQRNEKLFF.

The V and J genes are TRBV20-1 and TRBJ2-1; D uncertain. CDR3 length: 13 amino acids. The germline V and J ends were trimmed by 3 bases and 0 bases, with 6 bases remaining between them. The V gene's germline CDR1 is DFQATT and CDR2 SNEGSKA (reference sequence). The CDR3 sequence is CSASASSYNEQFF. For the CDR3, the DNA is TGCAGTGCTAGTGCGAGCTCCTACAATGAGCAGTTCTTC.

The chain couples TRBV7-9 to TRBJ1-3, with D hard to call. The ends were cut back, 2 bases at V and 0 bases at J, with 5 bases in the middle. The CDR3 runs 14 residues. CDR1 SEHNR and CDR2 FQNEAQ come from the germline V gene (reference sequence). The CDR3 region is CASSLSISGNTIYF. The CDR3 nucleotides are TGTGCCAGCAGCTTATCAATCTCTGGAAACACCATATATTTT.

The CDR3 protein is CASIQGGSGNTIYF. In nucleotides, the CDR3 is TGTGCCAGCATCCAGGGGGGCTCTGGAAACACCATATATTTT. This chain links TRBV28 with TRBJ1-3; 7 nucleotides match TRBD1. J lost 0 bases, V lost 7 bases, and 3 bases had no gene match. The CDR3 has 14 residues. Germline assignment: CDR1 MDHEN and CDR2 SYDVKM. Full variable domain (rest looked up from reference TRBV28 and TRBJ1-3): DVKVTQSSRYLVKRTGEKVFLECVQDMDHENMFWYRQDPGLGLRLIYFSYDVKMKEKGDIPEGYSVSREKKERFSLILESASTNQTSMYLCASIQGGSGNTIYFGEGSWLTVV.

J is TRBJ2-5 and V is TRBV2, with a weak D call TRBD2 (6 bases). Germline values: CDR1 SNHLY, CDR2 FYNNEI. Between the trimmed V and J ends, which lost 4 bases and 1 base, there was a span of 16 bases. CDR3 size: 16 residues. The CDR3 nucleotides are TGTGCCAGCAGTGGCCTGTTTAGGGGACTCCAAGAGACCCAGTACTTC. It is translated as CASSGLFRGLQETQYF. Full variable domain (outside the CDR3, taken from reference TRBV2 and TRBJ2-5): EPEVTQTPSHQVTQMGQEVILRCVPISNHLYFYWYRQILGQKVEFLVSFYNNEISEKSEIFDDQFSVERPDGSNFTLKIRSTKLEDSAMYFCASSGLFRGLQETQYFGPGTRLLVL.

The chain uses TRBV11-2 and TRBJ1-1; tentatively, D is TRBD1 (5 bases). V was trimmed by 1 base and J by 5 bases, leaving 23 bases between them. This CDR3 is 18 amino acids long. In germline, CDR1 is SGHAT, CDR2 FQNNGV. The CDR3 nucleotides read TGTGCCAGCAGCTTAGGGTGGAGGGGCCTCACGCGAGAGACTGAAGCTTTCTTT. This sequence encodes CASSLGWRGLTRETEAFF.

This clone has just one count. V and J are TRBV27 and TRBJ2-6, with D possibly TRBD2 on 7 matching bases. Per germline, CDR1 MNHEY and CDR2 SMNVEV (reference sequence). The CDR3 covers 17 residues. V was clipped by 2 bases and J by 2 bases, with 13 bases between them. The CDR3 reads CASSLVGGDAGANVLTF. CDR3 DNA sequence: TGTGCCAGCAGTTTAGTAGGGGGGGACGCTGGGGCCAACGTCCTGACTTTC.

The chain has TRBV27 and TRBJ2-1; 8 bases map to TRBD2. Germline V gene data show CDR1 as MNHEY and CDR2 as SMNVEV (reference sequence). The CDR3 covers 15 residues. The junction had 4 bases not matched to a gene; V was cut back by 2 bases and J by 4 bases. In DNA, the CDR3 is TGTGCCAGCAGTTTACGAAGCGGGAGTTACAATGAGCAGTTCTTC. This gives the protein CASSLRSGSYNEQFF.

V usage is TRBV15 and J usage is TRBJ1-2; D is undetermined. Trimming removed 0 bases at V and 4 bases at J, with 12 bases between. This CDR3 has 15 amino acids. From germline, CDR1 is LNHNV and CDR2 YYDKDF (reference sequence). For the CDR3, the DNA is TGTGCCACCAGCAGAGATTCCGGCAGGATCTATGGCTACACCTTC. This sequence encodes CATSRDSGRIYGYTF.

The chain has TRBV27 and TRBJ1-4, with D possibly matching TRBD1 (6 bases). CDR1 MNHEY and CDR2 SMNVEV come from the germline V gene (reference sequence). The CDR3 covers 15 residues. V lost 0 bases and J lost 6, with 11 bases in between. CDR3 DNA: TGTGCCAGCAGTTTATCGGCAGGGGTCCATGAAAAACTGTTTTTT. It encodes CASSLSAGVHEKLFF. Full variable domain (remainder filled in from reference TRBV27 and TRBJ1-4): EAQVTQNPRYLITVTGKKLTVTCSQNMNHEYMSWYRQDPGLGLRQIYYSMNVEVTDKGDVPEGYKVSRKEKRNFPLILESPSPNQTSLYFCASSLSAGVHEKLFFGSGTQLSVL.

V and J are TRBV9 and TRBJ1-2, with D perhaps matching TRBD1 (6 bases). The CDR3 has 15 amino acids. V dropped 0 bases and J dropped 2 bases, with 11 bases sitting between them. The germline V gene encodes CDR1 SGDLS and CDR2 YYNGEE. This CDR3 reads CASSVAPGDNYGYTF. The CDR3 DNA sequence: TGTGCCAGCAGCGTAGCCCCAGGGGACAACTATGGCTACACCTTC.